Listed here is a single T cell receptor beta chain. Its target is not known. The data are from a study of a mutant IDH1 vaccine in newly diagnosed glioma. Study-level information: Treated patients had a mean age of around 39 years and a sex split that was approximately 62% male and approximately 38% female. Standard pretreatment was either radiotherapy, temozolomide, or, for most, radiochemotherapy with temozolomide. Overall study findings and caveats: There seemed to be no relation between pseudoprogression and changes in top peripheral T cell clonotypes. Patients mounted vaccine-induced immune responses in 90% to 95% of cases.

Described time point: week 23, last vaccination. In every dose of vaccine, 300 ug of mutant IDH1 20-mer peptide was given alongside topical imiquimod. Germline loops: CDR1 SGDLS, CDR2 YYNGEE. The CDR3 is made up of 16 amino acids. Losses at the gene ends were 4 bases for V and 0 bases for J; bases not matched to a gene: 7. Method: immunoSEQ multiplex PCR; TCRdb's copy keeps in-frame clones and lacks some. Of tens of thousands of clones listed, roughly 81% are singletons. The rearrangement links TRBV9 to TRBJ1-1; 9 bases fit TRBD1. The specimen was PBMCs, collected from a glioma patient whose treatment included an IDH1 peptide vaccine. This receptor was taken from a woman in her 40s with glioma. Some clones in this sample may be carry-over from other donors' samples. As DNA, the CDR3 is TGTGCCAGCAGCTTAGGGACAGGGAACATGAACACTGAAGCTTTCTTT. This codes for CASSLGTGNMNTEAFF.